A few counts support the clone carrying this T cell receptor beta chain. The sample belongs to a study of Graves' ophthalmopathy and Graves' hyperthyroidism. Isolation of PBMCs was performed using 7.5 to 10 ml of fresh peripheral blood. Transcripts of RNA were the source for amplifying TCR beta CDR3 regions. Following a first-round RT-PCR that used HTBI primers, a second-round multiplex PCR was carried out. MiXCR, applied by TCRdb to the multiplex PCR reads, yields one record per CDR3 protein. The table lists hundreds of thousands of distinct CDR3 sequences, 20% to 25% of them singletons. Sequenced input: peripheral blood. This receptor was taken from a woman aged 50 to 60 with Graves' ophthalmopathy.

The CDR3 spells CACHRGQDTLTRYEQYF. The CDR3 region has the DNA TGTGCCTGCCACAGGGGGCAAGACACCCTCACCCGCTACGAGCAGTACTTC. V gene TRBV30 combines with J gene TRBJ2-7; 9 positions agree with TRBD1. V lost 6 bases and J lost 3; bases outside the gene matches: 18. Germline CDR1 reads GTSNPN; CDR2 reads SVGIG (reference sequence). CDR3 length equals 17 residues.